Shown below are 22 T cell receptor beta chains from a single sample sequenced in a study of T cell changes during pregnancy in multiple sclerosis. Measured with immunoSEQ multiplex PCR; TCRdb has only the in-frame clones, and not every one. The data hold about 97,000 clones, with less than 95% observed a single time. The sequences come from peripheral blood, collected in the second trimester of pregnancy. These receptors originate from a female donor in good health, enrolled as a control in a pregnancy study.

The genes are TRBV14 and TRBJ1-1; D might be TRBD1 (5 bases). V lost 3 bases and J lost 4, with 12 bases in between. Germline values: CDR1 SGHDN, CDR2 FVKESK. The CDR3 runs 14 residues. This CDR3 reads CASSHQDISTEAFF. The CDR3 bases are TGTGCCAGCAGCCATCAGGACATCTCCACTGAAGCTTTCTTT. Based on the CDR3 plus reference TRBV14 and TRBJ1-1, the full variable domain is EAGVTQFPSHSVIEKGQTVTLRCDPISGHDNLYWYRRVMGKEIKFLLHFVKESKQDESGMPNNRFLAERTGGTYSTLKVQPAELEDSGVYFCASSHQDISTEAFFGQGTRLTVV.

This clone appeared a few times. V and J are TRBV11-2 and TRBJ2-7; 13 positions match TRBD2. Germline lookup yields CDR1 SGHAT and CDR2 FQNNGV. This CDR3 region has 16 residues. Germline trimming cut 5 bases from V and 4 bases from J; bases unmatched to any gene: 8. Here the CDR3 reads CASSVTRTSGSYEQYF. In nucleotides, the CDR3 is TGTGCCAGCAGCGTAACCCGGACTAGCGGGAGTTACGAGCAGTACTTC.

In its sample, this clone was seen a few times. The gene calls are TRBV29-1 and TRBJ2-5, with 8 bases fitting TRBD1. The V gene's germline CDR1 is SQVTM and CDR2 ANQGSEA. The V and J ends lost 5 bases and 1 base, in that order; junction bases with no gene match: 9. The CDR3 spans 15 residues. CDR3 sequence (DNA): TGCAGCGTTTGGTGGACAGGGTCAGCCCAAGAGACCCAGTACTTC. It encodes CSVWWTGSAQETQYF.

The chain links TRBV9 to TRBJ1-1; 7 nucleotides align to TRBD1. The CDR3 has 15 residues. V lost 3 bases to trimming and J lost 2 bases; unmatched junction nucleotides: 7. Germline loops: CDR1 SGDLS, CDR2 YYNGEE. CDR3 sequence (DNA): TGTGCCAGCAGCGGATCGACAGGGCGTAACACTGAAGCTTTCTTT. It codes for CASSGSTGRNTEAFF.

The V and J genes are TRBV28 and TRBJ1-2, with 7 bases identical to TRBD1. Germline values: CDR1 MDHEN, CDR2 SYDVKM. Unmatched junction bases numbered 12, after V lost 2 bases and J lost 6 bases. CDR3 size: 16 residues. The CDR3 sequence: CASSLHPEGAGDGYTF. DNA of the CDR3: TGTGCCAGCAGTTTACACCCTGAGGGGGCCGGTGATGGCTACACCTTC.

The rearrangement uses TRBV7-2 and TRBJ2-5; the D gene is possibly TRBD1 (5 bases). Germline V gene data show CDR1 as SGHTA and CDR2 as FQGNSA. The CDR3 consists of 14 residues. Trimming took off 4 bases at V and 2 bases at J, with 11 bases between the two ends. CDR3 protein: CASSSTGFQETQYF. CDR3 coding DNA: TGTGCCAGCAGCTCCACAGGTTTTCAAGAGACCCAGTACTTC.

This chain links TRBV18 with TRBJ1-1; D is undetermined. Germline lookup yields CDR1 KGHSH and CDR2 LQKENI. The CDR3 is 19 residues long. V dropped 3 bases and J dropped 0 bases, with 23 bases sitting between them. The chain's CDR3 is CASSPVQLAGLTMNTEAFF. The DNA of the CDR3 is TGTGCCAGCTCACCGGTTCAATTGGCTGGGCTTACGATGAACACTGAAGCTTTCTTT. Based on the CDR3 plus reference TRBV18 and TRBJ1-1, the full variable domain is NAGVMQNPRHLVRRRGQEARLRCSPMKGHSHVYWYRQLPEEGLKFMVYLQKENIIDESGMPKERFSAEFPKEGPSILRIQQVVRGDSAAYFCASSPVQLAGLTMNTEAFFGQGTRLTVV.

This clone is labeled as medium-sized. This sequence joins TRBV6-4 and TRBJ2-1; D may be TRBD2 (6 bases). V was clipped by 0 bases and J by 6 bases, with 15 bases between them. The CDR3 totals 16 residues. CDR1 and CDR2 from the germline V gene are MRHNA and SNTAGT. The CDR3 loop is CASSDSAAGHPNEQFF. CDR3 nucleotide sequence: TGTGCCAGCAGTGACTCGGCCGCGGGGCACCCCAATGAGCAGTTCTTC.

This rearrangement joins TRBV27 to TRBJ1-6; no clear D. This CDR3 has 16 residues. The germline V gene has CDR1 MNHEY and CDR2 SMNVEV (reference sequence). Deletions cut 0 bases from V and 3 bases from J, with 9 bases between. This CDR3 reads CASSLSEGGYNSPLHF. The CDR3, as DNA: TGTGCCAGCAGTTTATCCGAGGGTGGCTATAATTCACCCCTCCACTTT.

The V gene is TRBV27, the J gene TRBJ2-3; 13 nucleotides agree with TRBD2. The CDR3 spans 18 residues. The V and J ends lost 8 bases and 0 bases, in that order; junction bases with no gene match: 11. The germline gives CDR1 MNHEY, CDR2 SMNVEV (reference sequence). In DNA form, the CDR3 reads TGTGCCAGCCTCCCTCCAACTAGCGGGAGGGTTAGCACAGATACGCAGTATTTT. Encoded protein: CASLPPTSGRVSTDTQYF.

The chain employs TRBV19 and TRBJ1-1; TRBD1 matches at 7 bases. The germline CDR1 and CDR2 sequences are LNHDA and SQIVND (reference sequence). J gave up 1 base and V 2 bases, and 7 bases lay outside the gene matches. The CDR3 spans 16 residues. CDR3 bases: TGTGCCAGTAGTATAAAGACAGGGACCTGGAACACTGAAGCTTTCTTT. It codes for CASSIKTGTWNTEAFF. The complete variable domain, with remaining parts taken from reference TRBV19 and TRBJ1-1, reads DGGITQSPKYLFRKEGQNVTLSCEQNLNHDAMYWYRQDPGQGLRLIYYSQIVNDFQKGDIAEGYSVSREKKESFPLTVTSAQKNPTAFYLCASSIKTGTWNTEAFFGQGTRLTVV.

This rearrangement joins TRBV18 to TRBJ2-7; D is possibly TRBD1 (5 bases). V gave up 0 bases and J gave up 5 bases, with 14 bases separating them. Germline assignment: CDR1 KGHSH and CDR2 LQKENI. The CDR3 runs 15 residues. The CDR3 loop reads CASSPPVAGLHEQYF. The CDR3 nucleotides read TGTGCCAGCTCACCACCGGTGGCAGGGCTCCACGAGCAGTACTTC.

CDR3 amino acids: CASDRGWLEELFF. The DNA for the CDR3 is TGTGCCAGCGACAGGGGGTGGCTTGAGGAACTGTTTTTT. The chain recombines TRBV28 with TRBJ1-4, with 9 positions matching TRBD1. The V gene end was trimmed by 8 bases and the J gene end by 12 bases; junction bases not matched to a gene: 10. The CDR3 extends over 13 amino acids. CDR1 is MDHEN, CDR2 SYDVKM, per germline.

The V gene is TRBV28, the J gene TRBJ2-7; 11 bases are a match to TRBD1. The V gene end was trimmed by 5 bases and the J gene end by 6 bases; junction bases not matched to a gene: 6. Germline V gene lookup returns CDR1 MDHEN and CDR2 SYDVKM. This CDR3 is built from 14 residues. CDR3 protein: CASSRTGGSLEQYF. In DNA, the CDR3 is TGTGCCAGCAGTCGGACAGGGGGCTCCCTCGAGCAGTACTTC.

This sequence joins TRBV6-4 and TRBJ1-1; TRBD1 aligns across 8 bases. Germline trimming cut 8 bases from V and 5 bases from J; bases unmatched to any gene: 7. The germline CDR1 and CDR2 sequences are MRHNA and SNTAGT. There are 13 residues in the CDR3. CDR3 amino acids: CASAWDRRTEAFF. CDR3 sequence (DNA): TGTGCCAGCGCCTGGGACAGGAGAACTGAAGCTTTCTTT.

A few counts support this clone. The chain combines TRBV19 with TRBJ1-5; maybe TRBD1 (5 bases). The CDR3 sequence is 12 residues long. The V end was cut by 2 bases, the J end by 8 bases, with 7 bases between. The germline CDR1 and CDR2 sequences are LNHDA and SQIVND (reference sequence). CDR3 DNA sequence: TGTGCCAGTAGTATAAGGGGTGAGCCCCAGCATTTT. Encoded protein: CASSIRGEPQHF. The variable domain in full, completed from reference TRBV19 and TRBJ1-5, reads DGGITQSPKYLFRKEGQNVTLSCEQNLNHDAMYWYRQDPGQGLRLIYYSQIVNDFQKGDIAEGYSVSREKKESFPLTVTSAQKNPTAFYLCASSIRGEPQHFGDGTRLSIL.

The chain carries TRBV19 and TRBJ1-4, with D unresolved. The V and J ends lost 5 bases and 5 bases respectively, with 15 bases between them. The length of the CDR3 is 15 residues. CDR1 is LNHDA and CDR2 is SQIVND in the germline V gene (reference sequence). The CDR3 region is CASSAHLAGNEKLFF. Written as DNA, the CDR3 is TGTGCCAGTAGTGCTCACCTGGCGGGGAATGAAAAACTGTTTTTT.

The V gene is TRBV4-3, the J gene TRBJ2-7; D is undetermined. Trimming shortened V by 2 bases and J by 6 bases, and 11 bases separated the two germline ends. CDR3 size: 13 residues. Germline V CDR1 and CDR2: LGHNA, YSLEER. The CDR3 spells CASSQYRQSEQYF. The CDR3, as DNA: TGCGCCAGCAGCCAATATAGACAAAGCGAGCAGTACTTC.

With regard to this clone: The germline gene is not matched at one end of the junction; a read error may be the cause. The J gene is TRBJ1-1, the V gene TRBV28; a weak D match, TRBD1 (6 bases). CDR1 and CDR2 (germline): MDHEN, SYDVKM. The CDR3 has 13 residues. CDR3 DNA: TGTGCCAGCAGTTTACAAATGAGGGCGGGAGGGGGCTTT. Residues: CASSLQMRAGGGF.

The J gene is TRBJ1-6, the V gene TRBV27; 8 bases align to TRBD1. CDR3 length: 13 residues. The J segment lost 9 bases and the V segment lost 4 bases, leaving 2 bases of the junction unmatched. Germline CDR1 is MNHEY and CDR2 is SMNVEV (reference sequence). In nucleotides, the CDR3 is TGTGCCAGCAGTTGGGACAGGTCTTCACCCCTCCACTTT. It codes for CASSWDRSSPLHF.

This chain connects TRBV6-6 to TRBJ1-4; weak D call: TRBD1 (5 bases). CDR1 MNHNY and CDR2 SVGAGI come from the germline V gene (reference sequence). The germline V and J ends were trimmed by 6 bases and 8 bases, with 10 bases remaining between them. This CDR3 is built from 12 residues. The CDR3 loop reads CASRPQEEKLFF. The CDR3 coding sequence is TGTGCCAGCAGACCACAGGAGGAAAAACTGTTTTTT.

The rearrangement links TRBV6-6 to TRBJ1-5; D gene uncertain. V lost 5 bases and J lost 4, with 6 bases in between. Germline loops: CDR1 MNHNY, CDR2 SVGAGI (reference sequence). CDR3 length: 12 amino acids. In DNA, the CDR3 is TGTGCCAGCAGTGGGCCAAATCAGCCCCAGCATTTT. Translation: CASSGPNQPQHF.